The 28 T cell receptor beta chains below all came from one sample that was sequenced in a study of cytomegalovirus exposure and HLA in healthy donors. The primer mix had 60 Vbeta and 13 Jbeta primers. TCRdb keeps only in-frame clones here, not all; method: immunoSEQ multiplex PCR. Here the sample spans about 220,000 clones, roughly 82% being singletons. Sequencing used PBMCs. The receptors were sampled from a man aged 35-49 years in good health and CMV-seropositive.

The V call is TRBV5-4, the J call TRBJ2-1; the match to TRBD2 covers 9 bases. Germline V CDR1 and CDR2: SGHNT, YYREEE (reference sequence). V trimming: 2 bases; J trimming: 7 bases; junction bases outside the gene matches: 7. The CDR3 loop spans 15 amino acids. The CDR3 coding sequence is TGTGCCAGCAGCTTAGATAGCGGGAGTGTAAATGAGCAGTTCTTC. Protein: CASSLDSGSVNEQFF.

Regarding this clone: One end of the junction does not line up with germline, which may come from a read error. The same CDR3 also results from other DNA sequences found in this sample. The chain carries TRBV4-1 and TRBJ2-3; 8 bases agree with TRBD2. Germline loops: CDR1 MGHRA, CDR2 YSYEKL. This CDR3 has 13 amino acids. In DNA form, the CDR3 reads TGCGCCAGCAGCCTCCCCGGGGGGGATACGCAATATTTT. Protein sequence: CASSLPGGDTQYF.

This clone has more than one count but fewer than ten. The V call is TRBV5-4, the J call TRBJ2-2, with 7 bases fitting TRBD1. The CDR3 is 15 amino acids. J lost 0 bases, V lost 3 bases, and 2 bases had no gene match. Germline V gene data show CDR1 as SGHNT and CDR2 as YYREEE (reference sequence). The CDR3 is CASSWGQTNTGELFF. CDR3 coding DNA: TGTGCCAGCAGCTGGGGACAGACGAACACCGGGGAGCTGTTTTTT.

This chain connects TRBV19 to TRBJ1-3; D remains unclear. Trimming shortened V by 3 bases and J by 4 bases, and 4 bases separated the two germline ends. The CDR3 totals 12 residues. Germline values: CDR1 LNHDA, CDR2 SQIVND (reference sequence). This CDR3 is CASSIGGNTIYF. The CDR3 region has the DNA TGTGCCAGTAGTATCGGGGGAAACACCATATATTTT.

The chain carries TRBV14 and TRBJ2-1, with 8 bases aligning to TRBD1. After removal of 0 bases from V and 7 bases from J, the junction contained 11 bases not matched to a gene. Germline CDR1 SGHDN, CDR2 FVKESK. This CDR3 region has 17 residues. As DNA, the CDR3 is TGTGCCAGCAGCCAAGATGATCGCAGGGGGCAGGGGAATGAGCAGTTCTTC. Translation: CASSQDDRRGQGNEQFF.

J is TRBJ2-1 and V is TRBV28; D call uncertain. The germline V gene has CDR1 MDHEN and CDR2 SYDVKM. The ends were cut back, 4 bases at V and 7 bases at J, with 8 bases in the middle. CDR3 length: 12 amino acids. The CDR3 sequence: CASSSPGNEQFF. The CDR3 DNA sequence: TGTGCCAGCAGTTCCCCCGGGAATGAGCAGTTCTTC.

V gene TRBV4-1 combines with J gene TRBJ1-1, with unresolved D. The CDR3 contains 16 residues. Trimming removed 0 bases from V and 4 bases from J, with 15 bases in between. Germline V gene data show CDR1 as MGHRA and CDR2 as YSYEKL. CDR3 coding DNA: TGCGCCAGCAGCCAAGATCCCCCGGCCCGGGGCACTGAAGCTTTCTTT. This encodes CASSQDPPARGTEAFF.

V usage is TRBV5-1 and J usage is TRBJ1-1, with 9 positions matching TRBD1. The CDR3 covers 15 residues. V was clipped by 4 bases and J by 4 bases; unmatched bases: 8. In germline, CDR1 is SGHRS, CDR2 YFSETQ. CDR3 region: CASSGIQGAGTEAFF. The CDR3, as DNA: TGCGCCAGCAGCGGCATACAGGGGGCCGGCACTGAAGCTTTCTTT.

The chain carries TRBV2 and TRBJ1-5; a possible D gene is TRBD1 (6 bases). Between the trimmed V and J ends, which lost 5 bases and 4 bases, there was a span of 21 bases. There are 17 residues in the CDR3. Germline assignment: CDR1 SNHLY and CDR2 FYNNEI. The DNA of the CDR3 is TGTGCCAGCAGTTATGACAGGAGGTTGGGGTTTAATCAGCCCCAGCATTTT. The encoded protein is CASSYDRRLGFNQPQHF.

This chain links TRBV4-1 with TRBJ2-1, with D perhaps TRBD2 (6 bases). The CDR3 is 15 residues long. Germline loops: CDR1 MGHRA, CDR2 YSYEKL. V was pared by 1 base and J by 6 bases, with 13 bases between. CDR3 residues: CASSQVGGAFNEQFF. The CDR3 DNA sequence: TGCGCCAGCAGCCAAGTCGGGGGAGCCTTCAATGAGCAGTTCTTC.

The genes are TRBV27 and TRBJ1-2; D unclear. The germline gives CDR1 MNHEY, CDR2 SMNVEV (reference sequence). The CDR3 runs to 13 residues. V was cut by 4 bases and J by 4 bases, with 10 bases left in between. CDR3 DNA: TGTGCCAGCAGTTCGCCGGGTTCCTATGGCTACACCTTC. It codes for CASSSPGSYGYTF.

The genes are TRBV5-8 and TRBJ2-7; maybe TRBD2 (5 bases). This CDR3 spans 11 amino acids. Germline V gene data show CDR1 as SGHTS and CDR2 as YDEGEE. Trimming took 6 bases from V and 6 from J, leaving 10 bases between them. Here the CDR3 DNA reads TGTGCCAGCACGGAGGCTGGCGAGCAGTACGTC. This codes for CASTEAGEQYV.

The chain couples TRBV4-1 to TRBJ1-2, with 8 positions matching TRBD1. The germline CDR1 and CDR2 sequences are MGHRA and YSYEKL. This CDR3 comprises 15 residues. V shed 1 base and J 0 bases; nucleotides not matched to a gene: 1. CDR3 nucleotide sequence: TGCGCCAGCAGCCAAGGGACAGGGACTAACTATGGCTACACCTTC. Translation gives CASSQGTGTNYGYTF.

The chain joins TRBV2 to TRBJ2-7; possible D gene TRBD2, 5 bases. V was cut by 5 bases and J by 5 bases, with 13 bases left in between. The CDR3 covers 13 residues. Germline V CDR1 and CDR2: SNHLY, FYNNEI. CDR3 in DNA: TGTGCCAGCAGTTGGGAGAGGCAGGACGAGCAGTACGTC. This translates into CASSWERQDEQYV.

This clone was detected only a few times. The rearrangement links TRBV7-9 to TRBJ2-1; TRBD2 agrees at 10 bases. Germline V CDR1 and CDR2: SEHNR, FQNEAQ (reference sequence). The CDR3 has 15 amino acids. V was clipped by 5 bases and J by 7 bases; unmatched bases: 8. CDR3 in DNA: TGTGCCAGCAGCCACTTAGCGGGAGGTTGGAATGAGCAGTTCTTC. This codes for CASSHLAGGWNEQFF.

This clone was counted once. The CDR3 protein is CASSSSTSGSYEQYF. CDR3 bases: TGTGCCAGCAGTTCCTCGACTAGCGGATCCTACGAGCAGTACTTC. The rearrangement links TRBV6-6 to TRBJ2-7, with 9 bases lining up with TRBD2. Germline V gene data show CDR1 as MNHNY and CDR2 as SVGAGI (reference sequence). V lost 4 bases to trimming and J lost 1 base; unmatched junction nucleotides: 5. CDR3 size: 15 residues.

The rearrangement joins TRBV5-1 to TRBJ2-6; TRBD2 might be the D (5 bases). Per germline, CDR1 SGHRS and CDR2 YFSETQ. The CDR3 totals 15 residues. Deletions cut 2 bases from V and 1 base from J, with 7 bases between. The CDR3: CASSFGESGANVLTF. The CDR3 coding sequence is TGCGCCAGCAGCTTCGGGGAGTCTGGGGCCAACGTCCTGACTTTC.

The rearrangement links TRBV15 to TRBJ1-2, with TRBD1 as a possible D gene (5 bases). Germline V CDR1 and CDR2: LNHNV, YYDKDF (reference sequence). This CDR3 is built from 14 residues. Trimming stripped 9 bases from V and 8 bases from J, with 22 bases between. In nucleotides, the CDR3 is TGTGCCACTGGGGGGGACTATCGGGACGGCGGCTACACCTTC. Translating gives CATGGDYRDGGYTF. The whole variable domain, remainder taken from reference TRBV15 and TRBJ1-2, is DAMVIQNPRYQVTQFGKPVTLSCSQTLNHNVMYWYQQKSSQAPKLLFHYYDKDFNNEADTPDNFQSRRPNTSFCFLDIRSPGLGDTAMYLCATGGDYRDGGYTFGSGTRLTVV.

The V call is TRBV4-1, the J call TRBJ1-4; TRBD1 is a possible D gene (5 bases). Deletions cut 2 bases from V and 5 bases from J, with 12 bases between. This CDR3 region has 15 residues. Germline V lookup: CDR1 MGHRA, CDR2 YSYEKL. As DNA, the CDR3 is TGCGCCAGCAGCCAATTAAAACAGGCAAATGAAAAACTGTTTTTT. Amino acids: CASSQLKQANEKLFF.

The chain joins TRBV7-2 to TRBJ2-5, with D perhaps matching TRBD1 (7 bases). Germline-derived CDR1 and CDR2 are SGHTA and FQGNSA. Trimming removed 3 bases from V and 2 bases from J, with 10 bases in between. The CDR3 length is 14 residues. The DNA for the CDR3 is TGTGCCAGCAGCTTTCCAGGGGGGCAAGAGACCCAGTACTTC. Amino acid sequence: CASSFPGGQETQYF.

The rearrangement links TRBV11-2 to TRBJ1-2, with D perhaps TRBD1 (6 bases). V gave up 5 bases and J gave up 2 bases, with 15 bases separating them. The CDR3 is 15 residues long. Per germline, CDR1 SGHAT and CDR2 FQNNGV. CDR3 loop: CASSLTGTPNYGYTF. The CDR3 DNA reads as TGTGCCAGCAGCCTCACCGGGACACCCAACTATGGCTACACCTTC. The whole variable domain, remainder taken from reference TRBV11-2 and TRBJ1-2, is EAGVAQSPRYKIIEKRQSVAFWCNPISGHATLYWYQQILGQGPKLLIQFQNNGVVDDSQLPKDRFSAERLKGVDSTLKIQPAKLEDSAVYLCASSLTGTPNYGYTFGSGTRLTVV.

This clone was found once. V gene TRBV5-1 combines with J gene TRBJ1-1, with D possibly matching TRBD1 (5 bases). The germline V gene encodes CDR1 SGHRS and CDR2 YFSETQ. V was pared by 1 base and J by 1 base, with 8 bases between. The CDR3 has 14 amino acids. The CDR3 loop reads CASSLQGGNTEAFF. CDR3 in DNA: TGCGCCAGCAGCTTGCAGGGAGGGAACACTGAAGCTTTCTTT.

This chain joins TRBV7-9 and TRBJ1-1; D perhaps matches TRBD1 (6 bases). The V end was cut by 0 bases, the J end by 1 base, with 6 bases between. The CDR3 loop spans 14 amino acids. Germline V gene lookup returns CDR1 SEHNR and CDR2 FQNEAQ (reference sequence). CDR3 in amino acids: CASSLATGNTEAFF. The DNA of the CDR3 is TGTGCCAGCAGCTTAGCGACAGGGAACACTGAAGCTTTCTTT.

This sequence joins TRBV27 and TRBJ2-7, with a weak D call TRBD2 (5 bases). Trimming left V 5 bases short and J 1 base short, with 9 bases between. Germline V gives CDR1 MNHEY, CDR2 SMNVEV (reference sequence). This CDR3 region has 13 residues. The CDR3 loop is CASSPGLSYEQYF. Written as DNA, the CDR3 is TGTGCCAGCAGTCCTGGACTTTCCTACGAGCAGTACTTC.

The chain is built from TRBV11-3 and TRBJ2-2; D may be TRBD2 (6 bases). This CDR3 region has 16 residues. Trimming left V 4 bases short and J 3 bases short, with 15 bases between. Germline V gene lookup returns CDR1 SGHNT and CDR2 YENEEA. For the CDR3, the DNA is TGTGCCAGCAGCTCACTAGCTGCCCCACACACCGGGGAGCTGTTTTTT. Amino acid sequence: CASSSLAAPHTGELFF.

The chain carries TRBV12-5 and TRBJ2-1, with D maybe TRBD2 (5 bases). CDR3 size: 12 residues. Germline V CDR1 and CDR2: LGHNT, FRNRAP. V lost 10 bases to trimming and J lost 7 bases, with 14 bases between them. CDR3 protein: CATSSGGNEQFF. In nucleotides, the CDR3 is TGTGCTACCTCGTCCGGCGGGAATGAGCAGTTCTTC.

The genes are TRBV28 and TRBJ2-6; the D is unclear. Germline V gives CDR1 MDHEN, CDR2 SYDVKM. V lost 3 bases to trimming and J lost 0 bases, with 15 bases between them. This CDR3 is 18 amino acids long. The CDR3 DNA follows: TGTGCCAGCAGTTTGGGCTCGTCCCTCTTCTCTGGGGCCAACGTCCTGACTTTC. This sequence encodes CASSLGSSLFSGANVLTF.

The chain couples TRBV11-2 to TRBJ2-4, with D perhaps TRBD2 (6 bases). Germline V CDR1 and CDR2: SGHAT, FQNNGV. V was cut by 5 bases and J by 1 base, with 6 bases left in between. This CDR3 has 13 residues. The CDR3 nucleotides are TGTGCCAGCAGCCGGGAGGCCAAAAACATTCAGTACTTC. Encoded protein: CASSREAKNIQYF.